The 17 T cell receptor beta chains presented below share a single source sample, sequenced in a study of regulatory T cells in long-lasting Graves disease (dated by TCRdb to 2020 to 2023). Sample time point, as interpreted from the label and publication: newly diagnosed GD, antithyroid drugs for less than 3 months. For both TCR sequencing and RNA sequencing, RNA was extracted from PBMCs using TRIzol. Library creation used multiplex PCR. The sample was run on an Illumina HiSeq 4000. TCR beta libraries were built with iRepertoire HTBI primers and Arm-PCR amplification of CDR3 regions. TCRdb applied fastp at Q25 and MiXCR to the public reads, then kept only in-frame beta chains. Each CDR3 protein gets just one entry, which takes the most common genes and DNA from the rows behind it. The table for this sample lists approximately 350,000 distinct CDR3 sequences; about an eighth of them were counted only once. The top ten clonotypes cover about 20% of the sample.

The same sample was also used in a study of T cells in Graves' hyperthyroidism and ophthalmopathy.

This specimen was peripheral blood mononuclear cells (PBMCs), taken at new diagnosis, from a patient treated with antithyroid drugs. These receptors were taken from a young woman with Graves disease. Donor details come from another sample of the same person, matched by shared clones.

This clonotype has at least ten counts. The chain carries TRBV12-3 or TRBV12-4 and TRBJ2-3, with 12 bases fitting TRBD2. This CDR3 contains 16 residues. The J segment lost 4 bases and the V segment lost 5 bases, leaving 7 bases of the junction unmatched. DNA for the CDR3: TGTGCCAGCAGTAAGACTAGCGGGAGCCGGGCAGATACGCAGTATTTT. Amino acid sequence: CASSKTSGSRADTQYF.

This clonotype has more than one count but fewer than ten. Written as DNA, the CDR3 is TGTGCCAGCAGCGTCCAGGTTGACACTGAAGCTTTCTTT. This gives the protein CASSVQVDTEAFF. This chain connects TRBV9 to TRBJ1-1; D unclear. This CDR3 is built from 13 residues. Trimming stripped 2 bases from V and 3 bases from J, with 8 bases between. Per germline, CDR1 SGDLS and CDR2 YYNGEE.

This clonotype has more than one count but fewer than ten. The J gene is TRBJ1-2, the V gene TRBV20-1, with 10 bases matching TRBD1. The CDR3 length is 18 residues. The V gene's germline CDR1 is DFQATT and CDR2 SNEGSKA (reference sequence). The V gene end was trimmed by 3 bases and the J gene end by 0 bases; junction bases not matched to a gene: 13. CDR3 sequence: CSASSNSGQGIANYGYTF. The CDR3 DNA sequence: TGCAGTGCTAGTTCGAATTCGGGACAGGGGATAGCTAACTATGGCTACACCTTC.

The V and J genes are TRBV29-1 and TRBJ2-5; the match to TRBD1 covers 8 bases. The V and J ends lost 4 bases and 4 bases, in that order; junction bases with no gene match: 5. Germline-derived CDR1 and CDR2 are SQVTM and ANQGSEA. This CDR3 region has 13 residues. The CDR3 DNA reads TGCAGCGTTGTGGTCAGGGGGCCAGAGACCCAGTACTTC. Translating it yields CSVVVRGPETQYF.

There are many counts of this clonotype. This sequence joins TRBV15 and TRBJ1-2; tentatively, D is TRBD1 (5 bases). CDR1 is LNHNV and CDR2 is YYDKDF in the germline V gene (reference sequence). CDR3 length equals 17 residues. Trimming took off 2 bases at V and 3 bases at J, with 19 bases between the two ends. The CDR3 DNA sequence: TGTGCCACCAGCAGACACGGTCGATCGGACACTGACTATGGCTACACCTTC. Translating gives CATSRHGRSDTDYGYTF.

This clonotype was seen ten or more times. The chain employs TRBV7-2 and TRBJ1-1; TRBD1 matches 7 bases. The V segment lost 5 bases and the J segment 0 bases; nucleotides outside the gene matches: 3. Per germline, CDR1 SGHTA and CDR2 FQGNSA. The CDR3 sequence is 14 residues long. This CDR3 is CASSVDRVNTEAFF. CDR3 bases: TGTGCCAGCAGCGTTGACAGGGTGAACACTGAAGCTTTCTTT. The variable domain in full, completed from reference TRBV7-2 and TRBJ1-1, reads GAGVSQSPSNKVTEKGKDVELRCDPISGHTALYWYRQSLGQGLEFLIYFQGNSAPDKSGLPSDRFSAERTGGSVSTLTIQRTQQEDSAVYLCASSVDRVNTEAFFGQGTRLTVV.

This clonotype was recorded many times. The V and J genes are TRBV6-1 and TRBJ2-7; 13 bases agree with TRBD2. CDR1 is MNHNS and CDR2 is SASEGT in the germline V gene. This CDR3 is built from 14 residues. The trim removed 4 bases at V and 5 bases at J, leaving 2 bases unmatched. CDR3 amino acids: CASSGLAGGNEQYV. In DNA, the CDR3 is TGTGCCAGCAGTGGACTAGCGGGGGGCAACGAGCAGTACGTC.

As for this clonotype: A junction boundary mismatches the germline segment, possibly from a read error. This chain's CDR3 is CVSSPDRAAGELFF. Here the CDR3 DNA reads TGTGTCAGCAGCCCCGACAGGGCTGCCGGGGAGCTGTTTTTT. The chain recombines TRBV5-5 with TRBJ2-2, with 7 bases that match TRBD1. The CDR3 length is 14 residues. Germline-derived CDR1 and CDR2 are SGHKS and YYEKEE (reference sequence).

This clonotype has a count of ten or more. The gene calls are TRBV20-1 and TRBJ1-1; 10 positions agree with TRBD1. This CDR3 has 15 amino acids. The V and J ends lost 0 bases and 4 bases, in that order; junction bases with no gene match: 5. Germline loops: CDR1 DFQATT, CDR2 SNEGSKA (reference sequence). CDR3 nucleotide sequence: TGCAGTGCTAGAGACGGGACAGGGGCTGGCACTGAAGCTTTCTTT. Translation: CSARDGTGAGTEAFF.

The table lists this clonotype with many counts. V and J are TRBV6-1 and TRBJ1-6; tentatively, D is TRBD1 (6 bases). The CDR3 totals 18 residues. CDR1 MNHNS and CDR2 SASEGT come from the germline V gene. Trimming shortened V by 6 bases and J by 6 bases, and 24 bases separated the two germline ends. Here the CDR3 DNA reads TGTGCCAGCAGGAGAATGGGGGGCCCGACTCTCGTTAATTCACCCCTCCACTTT. Its protein product is CASRRMGGPTLVNSPLHF.

V is TRBV4-3 and J is TRBJ1-1; D call uncertain. The length of the CDR3 is 17 residues. Germline CDR1 LGHNA, CDR2 YSLEER. Trimming removed 0 bases from V and 4 bases from J, with 18 bases in between. The CDR3 nucleotides are TGCGCCAGCAGCCAAGATATAGATCGGAGATTGGGCACTGAAGCTTTCTTT. Translation gives CASSQDIDRRLGTEAFF.

This clonotype was detected many times. The chain has TRBV28 and TRBJ1-6; D uncertain. Germline CDR1 is MDHEN and CDR2 is SYDVKM. Deletions cut 3 bases from V and 3 bases from J, with 3 bases between. CDR3 length: 13 amino acids. This chain's CDR3 is CASSFNYNSPLHF. The CDR3 coding sequence is TGTGCCAGCAGTTTCAACTATAATTCACCCCTCCACTTT.

Regarding this clonotype: Relative to the germline gene, one junction end is altered; a read error may explain this. The V call is TRBV2, the J call TRBJ2-1, with 12 bases fitting TRBD2. The germline CDR1 and CDR2 sequences are SNHLY and FYNNEI. This CDR3 contains 19 residues. This CDR3 reads CASREGLAGTPTPYSEQFF. CDR3 DNA: TGTGCTAGCAGAGAAGGACTAGCGGGGACCCCGACCCCTTACAGTGAGCAGTTCTTC.

This clonotype has a count of ten or more. The chain recombines TRBV2 with TRBJ1-1; 9 positions match TRBD1. This CDR3 has 12 residues. From germline, CDR1 is SNHLY and CDR2 FYNNEI. Unmatched junction bases numbered 10, after V lost 11 bases and J lost 9 bases. This CDR3 is CARQGQGKKAFF. In DNA form, the CDR3 reads TGTGCCCGGCAGGGACAGGGTAAGAAAGCTTTCTTT.

This clonotype was observed many times. This chain connects TRBV3-1 to TRBJ1-6; tentative D call: TRBD1 (5 bases). Germline CDR1 reads LGHDT; CDR2 reads YNNKEL (reference sequence). This CDR3 region has 14 residues. Trimming took 3 bases from V and 5 from J, leaving 8 bases between them. The CDR3 DNA sequence: TGTGCCAGCAGCCAGGCGGGGGATAATTCACCCCTCCACTTT. It yields the protein CASSQAGDNSPLHF.

The table lists this clonotype with many counts. J is TRBJ2-5 and V is TRBV6-2 or TRBV6-3; the match to TRBD2 covers 12 bases. V lost 2 bases to trimming and J lost 5 bases; unmatched junction nucleotides: 6. Germline CDR1 and CDR2: MNHEY and SVGEGT. The CDR3 is made up of 16 amino acids. CDR3 coding DNA: TGTGCCAGCAGTTACCCCGGACTAGCGGGATGGGAGACCCAGTACTTC. It translates to CASSYPGLAGWETQYF.

This clonotype showed up many times. The CDR3 nucleotides are TGTGCCAGCAGTGATCGCTTATCTGGGGCCAACGTCCTGACTTTC. Translated, it gives CASSDRLSGANVLTF. The J gene is TRBJ2-6, the V gene TRBV6-1; D is ambiguous. V gave up 3 bases and J gave up 1 base, with 7 bases separating them. Germline assignment: CDR1 MNHNS and CDR2 SASEGT. The CDR3 sequence is 15 residues long.